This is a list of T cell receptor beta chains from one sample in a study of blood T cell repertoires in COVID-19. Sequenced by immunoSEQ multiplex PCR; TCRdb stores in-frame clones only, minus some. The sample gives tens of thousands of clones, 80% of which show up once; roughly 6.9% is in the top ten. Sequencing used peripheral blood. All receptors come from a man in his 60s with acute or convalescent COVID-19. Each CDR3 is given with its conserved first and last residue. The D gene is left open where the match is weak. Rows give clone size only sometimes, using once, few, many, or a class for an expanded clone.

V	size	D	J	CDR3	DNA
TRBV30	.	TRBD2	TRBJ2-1	CAWSSGGEQFF	TGTGCCTGGAGCTCGGGGGGTGAGCAGTTCTTC
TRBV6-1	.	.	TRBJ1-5	CASSETRSGQPQHF	TGTGCCAGCAGTGAAACCCGAAGCGGTCAGCCCCAGCATTTT
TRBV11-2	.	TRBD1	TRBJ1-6	CASSLVGQTNSPLHF	TGTGCCAGCAGCTTAGTGGGACAGACGAATTCACCCCTCCACTTT
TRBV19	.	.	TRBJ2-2	CASSIYMNGELFF	TGTGCCAGTAGTATTTACATGAACGGGGAGCTGTTTTTT
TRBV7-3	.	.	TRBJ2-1	CASSLRRFGRLPYTYNEQFF	TGTGCCAGCAGCTTAAGGCGGTTTGGTCGCCTCCCCTACACCTACAATGAGCAGTTCTTC
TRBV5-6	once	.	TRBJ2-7	CASSGGDSSYEQYF	TGTGCCAGCAGCGGAGGGGACAGCTCCTACGAGCAGTACTTC
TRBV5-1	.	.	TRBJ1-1	CASSLRDTEAFF	TGCGCCAGCAGCCTACGGGACACTGAAGCTTTCTTT
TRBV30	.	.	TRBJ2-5	CASAGTSQETQYF	TGTGCCTCCGCCGGGACTTCTCAAGAGACCCAGTACTTC
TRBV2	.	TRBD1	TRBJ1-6	CASKIQDRGLSPLHF	TGTGCCAGCAAAATCCAGGACAGGGGGCTCTCACCCCTCCACTTT
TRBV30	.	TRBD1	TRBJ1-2	CAWSRGQGAGGYTF	TGTGCCTGGAGTAGGGGACAGGGGGCTGGTGGCTACACCTTC
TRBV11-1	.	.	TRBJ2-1	CASAVPGLYNEQFF	TGTGCCAGCGCCGTCCCGGGACTCTACAATGAGCAGTTCTTC
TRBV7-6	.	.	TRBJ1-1	CASSFLVYSEAFF	TGTGCCAGCAGCTTTCTAGTCTACTCTGAAGCTTTCTTT
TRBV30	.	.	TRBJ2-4	CAWSVEAGRRNIQYF	TGTGCCTGGAGTGTAGAGGCGGGTCGGCGGAACATTCAGTACTTC
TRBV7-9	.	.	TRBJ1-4	CASSPDTTNEKLFF	TGTGCCAGCAGCCCGGACACAACTAATGAAAAACTGTTTTTT
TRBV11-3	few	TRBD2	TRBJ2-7	CASSRGSSYEQYF	TGTGCCAGCAGCCGCGGGAGCTCCTACGAGCAGTACTTC
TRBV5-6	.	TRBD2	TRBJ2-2	CASSLVGGVNTGELFF	TGTGCCAGCAGCTTGGTCGGGGGGGTTAACACCGGGGAGCTGTTTTTT
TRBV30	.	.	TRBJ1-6	CAWSYDTSPLHF	TGTGCCTGGAGCTATGATACTTCACCCCTCCACTTT
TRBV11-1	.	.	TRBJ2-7	CASSLGQTYEQYF	TGTGCCAGCAGCTTAGGGCAGACCTACGAGCAGTACTTC
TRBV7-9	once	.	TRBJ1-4	CASSLRSGAGGANEKLFF	TGTGCCAGCAGCTTAAGGTCAGGGGCAGGCGGAGCTAATGAAAAACTGTTTTTT
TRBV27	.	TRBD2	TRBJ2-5	CASGTSGGETQYF	TGTGCCAGCGGGACTAGCGGGGGCGAGACCCAGTACTTC
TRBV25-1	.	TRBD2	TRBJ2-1	CASRTSGGDNEQFF	TGTGCCAGCCGGACTAGCGGGGGGGACAATGAGCAGTTCTTC
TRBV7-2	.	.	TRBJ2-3	CASSSTGNTDTQYF	TGTGCCAGCAGCTCAACGGGGAACACAGATACGCAGTATTTT
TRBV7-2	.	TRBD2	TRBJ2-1	CASSPPRSIAGGGEQFF	TGTGCCAGCAGCCCTCCCCGGTCGATAGCGGGGGGCGGTGAGCAGTTCTTC
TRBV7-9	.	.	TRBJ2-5	CASSLASGAETQYF	TGTGCCAGCAGCTTAGCATCAGGGGCCGAGACCCAGTACTTC
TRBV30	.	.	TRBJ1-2	CACVSSGYTF	TGTGCCTGCGTCAGTTCAGGCTACACCTTC
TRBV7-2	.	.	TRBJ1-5	CASSLLGPAGNQPQHF	TGTGCCAGCAGCTTATTGGGCCCGGCGGGTAATCAGCCCCAGCATTTT
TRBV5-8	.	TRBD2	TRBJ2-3	CASSLGLAGGDTQYF	TGTGCCAGCAGCTTGGGACTAGCGGGGGGAGATACGCAGTATTTT
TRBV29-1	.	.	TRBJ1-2	CSGGQTGLGYTF	TGCAGCGGGGGACAAACCGGGTTAGGCTACACCTTC
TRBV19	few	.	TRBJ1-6	CASMAAGDNSPLHF	TGTGCCAGTATGGCGGCAGGGGATAATTCACCCCTCCACTTT
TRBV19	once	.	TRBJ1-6	CASSIRRASPLHF	TGTGCCAGTAGTATTCGGAGGGCTTCACCCCTCCACTTT
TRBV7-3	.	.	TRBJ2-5	CASSLTGGPKKTQYF	TGTGCCAGCAGCTTAACCGGTGGGCCCAAAAAGACCCAGTACTTC
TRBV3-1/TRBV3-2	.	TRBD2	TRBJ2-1	CASSELAGGPGAEQFF	TGTGCCAGCAGCGAACTAGCGGGGGGGCCTGGTGCTGAGCAGTTCTTC
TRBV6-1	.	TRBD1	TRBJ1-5	CASSEADRGGQPQHF	TGTGCCAGCAGTGAAGCGGACAGGGGCGGACAGCCCCAGCATTTT
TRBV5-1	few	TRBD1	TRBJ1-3	CASSPGTAGNTIYF	TGCGCCAGCAGCCCTGGGACAGCCGGAAACACCATATATTTT
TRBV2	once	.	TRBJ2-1	CASMGRRYNEQFF	TGTGCCAGCATGGGGCGGCGATACAATGAGCAGTTCTTC
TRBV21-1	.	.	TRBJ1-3	CASSSPREGSGNTIYF	TGTGCCAGCAGCTCCCCTAGGGAGGGGTCTGGAAACACCATATATTTT
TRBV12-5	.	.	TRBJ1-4	CASGLVLTDHEKLFF	TGTGCTAGTGGTTTGGTACTCACAGATCATGAAAAACTGTTTTTT